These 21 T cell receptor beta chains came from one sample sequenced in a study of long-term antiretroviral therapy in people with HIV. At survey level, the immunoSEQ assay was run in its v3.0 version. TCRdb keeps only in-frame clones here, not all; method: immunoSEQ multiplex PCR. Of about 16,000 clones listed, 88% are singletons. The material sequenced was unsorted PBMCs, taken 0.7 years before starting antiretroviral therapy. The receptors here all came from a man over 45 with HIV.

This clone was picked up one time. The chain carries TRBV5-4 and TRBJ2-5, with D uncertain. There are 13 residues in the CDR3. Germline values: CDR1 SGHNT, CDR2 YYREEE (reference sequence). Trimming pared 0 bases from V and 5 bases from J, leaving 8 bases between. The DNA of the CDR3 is TGTGCCAGCAGCTTGGAGACTCTGGAGACCCAGTACTTC. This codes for CASSLETLETQYF.

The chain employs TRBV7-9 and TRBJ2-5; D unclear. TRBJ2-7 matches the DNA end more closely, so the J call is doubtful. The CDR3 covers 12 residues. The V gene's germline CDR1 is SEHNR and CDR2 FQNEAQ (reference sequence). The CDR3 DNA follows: TGTGCCAGCAACATCTTGGGTTACGAGCAGTACTTC. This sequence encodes CASNILGYEQYF.

The CDR3 bases are TGTGCCAGCTCACCACCCTCCTACGAGCAGTACTTC. Translating it yields CASSPPSYEQYF. The chain is built from TRBV18 and TRBJ2-7; D is unclear. Germline V gene sequence: CDR1 KGHSH, CDR2 LQKENI. V lost 0 bases and J 0 bases, leaving 0 bases between the germline ends. The CDR3 is 12 amino acids.

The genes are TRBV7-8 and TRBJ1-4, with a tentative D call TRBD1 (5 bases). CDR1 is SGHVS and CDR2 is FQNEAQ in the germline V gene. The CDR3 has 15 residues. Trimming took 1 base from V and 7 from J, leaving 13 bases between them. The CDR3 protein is CASSLDGGTGEKLFF. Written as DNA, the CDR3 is TGTGCCAGCAGCTTAGACGGGGGAACGGGTGAAAAACTGTTTTTT.

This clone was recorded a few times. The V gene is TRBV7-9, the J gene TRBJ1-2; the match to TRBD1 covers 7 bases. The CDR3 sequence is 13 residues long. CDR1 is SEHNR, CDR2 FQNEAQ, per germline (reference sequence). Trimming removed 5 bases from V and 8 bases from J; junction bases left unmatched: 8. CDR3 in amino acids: CASSGDSYRGYTF. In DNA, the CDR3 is TGTGCCAGCAGCGGGGACAGCTATAGGGGCTACACCTTC.

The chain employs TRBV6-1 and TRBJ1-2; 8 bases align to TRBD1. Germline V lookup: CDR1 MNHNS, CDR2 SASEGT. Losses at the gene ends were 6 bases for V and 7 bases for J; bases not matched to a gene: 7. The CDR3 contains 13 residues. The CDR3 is CASREGQDGGYTF. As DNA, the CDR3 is TGTGCCAGCAGGGAGGGACAGGATGGTGGCTACACCTTC.

The CDR3 DNA sequence: TGTGCCAGCAGTCCTGATAACAACAATCAGCCCCAGCATTTT. Encoded protein: CASSPDNNNQPQHF. V and J are TRBV6-4 and TRBJ1-5; D is ambiguous. V lost 5 bases and J 3 bases, leaving 11 bases between the germline ends. This CDR3 is 14 amino acids long. Germline V gives CDR1 MRHNA, CDR2 SNTAGT.

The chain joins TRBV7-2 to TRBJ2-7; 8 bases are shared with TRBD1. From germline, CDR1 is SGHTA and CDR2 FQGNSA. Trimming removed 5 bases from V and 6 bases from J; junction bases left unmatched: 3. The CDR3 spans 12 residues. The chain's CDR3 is CASSPDRGEQYF. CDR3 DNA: TGTGCCAGCAGCCCTGACAGGGGCGAGCAGTACTTC.

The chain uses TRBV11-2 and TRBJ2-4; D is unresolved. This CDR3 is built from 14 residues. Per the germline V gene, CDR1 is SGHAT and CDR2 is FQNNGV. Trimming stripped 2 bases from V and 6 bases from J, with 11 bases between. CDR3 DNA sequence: TGTGCCAGCAGCTTAATATCCTATGGAAACATTCAGTACTTC. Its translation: CASSLISYGNIQYF.

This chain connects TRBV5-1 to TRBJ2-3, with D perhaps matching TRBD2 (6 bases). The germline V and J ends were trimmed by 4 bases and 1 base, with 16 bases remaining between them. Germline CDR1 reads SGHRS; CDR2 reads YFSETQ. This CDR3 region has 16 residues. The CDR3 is CASSPLGGVGTDTQYF. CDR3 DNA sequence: TGCGCCAGCAGCCCCCTCGGAGGGGTCGGCACAGATACGCAGTATTTT.

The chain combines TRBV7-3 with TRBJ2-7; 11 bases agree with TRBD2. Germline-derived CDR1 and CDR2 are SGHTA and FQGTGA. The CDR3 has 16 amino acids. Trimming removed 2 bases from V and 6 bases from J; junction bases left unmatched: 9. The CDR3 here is CASSLSRASGRREQYF. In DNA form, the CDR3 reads TGTGCCAGCAGCTTATCACGGGCTAGCGGGAGGCGCGAGCAGTACTTC.

The CDR3 coding sequence is TGTGCCAGTAGTATTCAGGGTGTGGGAGAGACCCAGTACTTC. Amino acids: CASSIQGVGETQYF. J is TRBJ2-5 and V is TRBV19, with D maybe TRBD1 (5 bases). This CDR3 region has 14 residues. V lost 3 bases to trimming and J lost 4 bases, with 12 bases between them. The germline V gene encodes CDR1 LNHDA and CDR2 SQIVND (reference sequence).

The CDR3 sequence is CAHSGGQSLTPIYNEQFF. The CDR3 nucleotides read TGTGCCCACAGCGGGGGACAGAGCCTTACGCCGATCTACAATGAGCAGTTCTTC. This rearrangement joins TRBV7-9 to TRBJ2-1, with TRBD2 as a possible D gene (8 bases). The V gene's germline CDR1 is SEHNR and CDR2 FQNEAQ (reference sequence). Trimming pared 11 bases from V and 3 bases from J, leaving 29 bases between. The CDR3 is made up of 18 amino acids.

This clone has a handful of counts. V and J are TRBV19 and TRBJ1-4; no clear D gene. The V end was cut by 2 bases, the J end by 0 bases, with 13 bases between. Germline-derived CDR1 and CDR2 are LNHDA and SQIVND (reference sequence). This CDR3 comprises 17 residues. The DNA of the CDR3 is TGTGCCAGTAGTATACGAGGTCGGGAGGCAACTAATGAAAAACTGTTTTTT. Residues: CASSIRGREATNEKLFF. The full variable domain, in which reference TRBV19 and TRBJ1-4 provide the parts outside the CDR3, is DGGITQSPKYLFRKEGQNVTLSCEQNLNHDAMYWYRQDPGQGLRLIYYSQIVNDFQKGDIAEGYSVSREKKESFPLTVTSAQKNPTAFYLCASSIRGREATNEKLFFGSGTQLSVL.

For the CDR3, the DNA is TGTGCCAGCAGCTTGAAGGTCGATAATGGGAGAGGCTACACCTTC. It is translated as CASSLKVDNGRGYTF. The chain uses TRBV5-8 and TRBJ1-2, with D unresolved. With 1 base removed from V and 8 bases from J, the gap between germline ends came to 18 bases. Germline lookup yields CDR1 SGHTS and CDR2 YDEGEE. This CDR3 is built from 15 residues.

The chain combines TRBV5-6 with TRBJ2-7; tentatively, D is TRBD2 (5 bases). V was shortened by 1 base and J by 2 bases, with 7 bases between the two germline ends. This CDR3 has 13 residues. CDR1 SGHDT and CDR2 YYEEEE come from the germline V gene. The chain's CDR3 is CASSLRGPYEQYF. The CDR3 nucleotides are TGTGCCAGCAGCTTGAGAGGGCCCTACGAGCAGTACTTC. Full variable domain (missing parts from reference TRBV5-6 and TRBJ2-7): DAGVTQSPTHLIKTRGQQVTLRCSPKSGHDTVSWYQQALGQGPQFIFQYYEEEERQRGNFPDRFSGHQFPNYSSELNVNALLLGDSALYLCASSLRGPYEQYFGPGTRLTVT.

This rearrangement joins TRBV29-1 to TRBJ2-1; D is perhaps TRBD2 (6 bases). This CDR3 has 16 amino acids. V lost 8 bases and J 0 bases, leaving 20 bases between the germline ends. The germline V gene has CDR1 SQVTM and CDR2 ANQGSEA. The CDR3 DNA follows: TGCAGCTTTGTCCCTAGTGCGGGATTCTCCTACAATGAGCAGTTCTTC. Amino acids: CSFVPSAGFSYNEQFF.

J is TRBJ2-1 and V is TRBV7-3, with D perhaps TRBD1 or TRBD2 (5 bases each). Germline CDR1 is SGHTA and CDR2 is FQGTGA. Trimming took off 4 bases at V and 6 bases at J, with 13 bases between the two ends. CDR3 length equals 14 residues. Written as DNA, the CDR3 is TGTGCCAGCAGCTACACCGGGGCCGTCAATGAGCAGTTCTTC. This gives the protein CASSYTGAVNEQFF. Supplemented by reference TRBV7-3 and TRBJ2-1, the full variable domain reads GAGVSQTPSNKVTEKGKYVELRCDPISGHTALYWYRQSLGQGPEFLIYFQGTGAADDSGLPNDRFFAVRPEGSVSTLKIQRTERGDSAVYLCASSYTGAVNEQFFGPGTRLTVL.

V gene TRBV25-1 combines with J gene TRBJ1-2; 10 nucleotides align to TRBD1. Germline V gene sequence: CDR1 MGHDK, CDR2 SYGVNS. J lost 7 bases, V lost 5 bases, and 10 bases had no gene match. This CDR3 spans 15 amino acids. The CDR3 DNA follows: TGTGCCAGCAGTTGGAGGGACAGGGGATCATCTGGCTACACCTTC. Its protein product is CASSWRDRGSSGYTF.

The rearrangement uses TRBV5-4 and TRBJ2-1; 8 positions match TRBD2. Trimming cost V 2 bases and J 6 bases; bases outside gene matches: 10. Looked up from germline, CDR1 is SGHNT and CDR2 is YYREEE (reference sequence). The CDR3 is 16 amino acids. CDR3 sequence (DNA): TGTGCCAGCAGCTTAGGACTAGCCCACAGTTCCAATGAGCAGTTCTTC. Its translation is CASSLGLAHSSNEQFF.

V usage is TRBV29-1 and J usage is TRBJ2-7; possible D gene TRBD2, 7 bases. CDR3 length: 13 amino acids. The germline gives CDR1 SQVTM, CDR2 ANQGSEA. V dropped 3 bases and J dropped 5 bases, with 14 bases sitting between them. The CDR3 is CSVEGGHWNEQYF. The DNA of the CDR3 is TGCAGCGTTGAGGGGGGGCACTGGAACGAGCAGTACTTC.